The 8 T cell receptor beta chains listed next were all sequenced from one sample in a study of cytomegalovirus exposure and HLA in healthy donors. Vbeta (60) and Jbeta (13) primers were used in the PCR. Here immunoSEQ multiplex PCR was the method, and the copy in TCRdb shows in-frame clones only, minus some. The table lists approximately 200,000 clones, roughly four fifths of them singletons. The material sequenced was PBMCs. The receptor set was obtained from a woman in her 50s in good health and CMV-seropositive.

The chain carries TRBV2 and TRBJ1-5; the match to TRBD1 covers 7 bases. The CDR3 is 15 amino acids. After removal of 7 bases from V and 0 bases from J, the junction contained 6 bases not matched to a gene. Looked up from germline, CDR1 is SNHLY and CDR2 is FYNNEI. CDR3 loop: CASNLQGFSNQPQHF. CDR3 DNA: TGTGCCAGCAATCTACAGGGGTTTAGCAATCAGCCCCAGCATTTT. Together with reference TRBV2 and TRBJ1-5, the CDR3 gives the full variable domain: EPEVTQTPSHQVTQMGQEVILRCVPISNHLYFYWYRQILGQKVEFLVSFYNNEISEKSEIFDDQFSVERPDGSNFTLKIRSTKLEDSAMYFCASNLQGFSNQPQHFGDGTRLSIL.

With respect to this clone: Other DNA sequences of this sample code for an identical CDR3. This sequence joins TRBV6-6 and TRBJ1-4; no clear D gene. There are 14 residues in the CDR3. The V gene's germline CDR1 is MNHNY and CDR2 SVGAGI (reference sequence). V was pared by 6 bases and J by 1 base, with 9 bases between. Here the CDR3 reads CASRYLRTNEKLFF. CDR3 bases: TGTGCCAGCAGATATCTAAGAACTAATGAAAAACTGTTTTTT.

V is TRBV5-1 and J is TRBJ2-7; 10 positions agree with TRBD1. Germline V gives CDR1 SGHRS, CDR2 YFSETQ. Germline trimming cut 4 bases from V and 6 bases from J; bases unmatched to any gene: 7. This CDR3 is 14 amino acids long. The CDR3 protein is CASSGTGEKGEQYF. The CDR3, as DNA: TGCGCCAGCAGCGGGACAGGGGAAAAAGGCGAGCAGTACTTC.

The chain combines TRBV6-6 with TRBJ1-2, with a possible D match to TRBD1 (5 bases). CDR1 and CDR2 from the germline V gene are MNHNY and SVGAGI (reference sequence). The CDR3 totals 12 residues. V was clipped by 6 bases and J by 3 bases, with 8 bases between them. The CDR3 reads CASSQTDYGYTF. The CDR3 DNA is TGTGCCAGCAGCCAGACAGACTATGGCTACACCTTC.

Comments on this clone: The same CDR3 can be traced to other DNA sequences in this sample. The rearrangement joins TRBV2 to TRBJ1-3, with D tentatively TRBD1 (6 bases). Germline V CDR1 and CDR2: SNHLY, FYNNEI. CDR3 length: 13 amino acids. The ends were cut back, 6 bases at V and 0 bases at J, with 6 bases in the middle. The CDR3 sequence is CASRQGSGNTIYF. The CDR3 nucleotides are TGTGCCAGCAGACAGGGCTCTGGAAACACCATATATTTT.

This clone was seen a handful of times. The chain couples TRBV7-9 to TRBJ2-3, with 7 nucleotides matching TRBD1. Germline CDR1 and CDR2: SEHNR and FQNEAQ (reference sequence). Unmatched junction bases numbered 7, after V lost 5 bases and J lost 11 bases. There are 12 residues in the CDR3. The CDR3 region is CASSERTGGQYF. CDR3 DNA sequence: TGTGCCAGCAGCGAAAGGACAGGCGGGCAGTATTTT.

This sequence joins TRBV7-6 and TRBJ2-5; TRBD1 matches 10 bases. The closer fit of TRBJ2-7 to the DNA end suggests the J call may be wrong. CDR1 SGHVS and CDR2 FNYEAQ come from the germline V gene. CDR3 length: 15 residues. CDR3 region: CASSLVGQGHYEQYF. The CDR3 DNA sequence: TGTGCCAGCAGCTTAGTGGGACAGGGGCACTACGAGCAGTACTTC.

The chain employs TRBV29-1 and TRBJ1-1, with 7 bases fitting TRBD1. The CDR3 has 12 residues. Germline V CDR1 and CDR2: SQVTM, ANQGSEA. The V and J ends lost 7 bases and 4 bases, in that order; junction bases with no gene match: 6. The CDR3 DNA reads as TGCAGCGCCACAGGGGAAGTCACTGAAGCTTTCTTT. Amino acids: CSATGEVTEAFF.